This T cell receptor (beta chain) was retrieved from a study of blood T cell repertoires in COVID-19. Original processing notes: Using reference gene primer amplification, nucleated cell counts were estimated. Clones were sequenced by immunoSEQ multiplex PCR, and TCRdb holds only the in-frame ones, with some missing. The DNA gave D and trimming, while V, J and clone size come from that table. The data contain roughly 60,000 clones, 80% to 90% of them seen just once; the ten biggest clones take up 3.5% to 4%. The CDR3 totals 16 residues. Germline V gives CDR1 LNHDA, CDR2 SQIVND (reference sequence). The V gene lost 3 bases and the J gene lost 3 bases, with 15 bases spanning the gap.

The gene calls are TRBV19 and TRBJ1-5; D is unresolved. Sequencing was done on a sample of peripheral blood. This TCR was recovered from a man aged 35 to 55 with COVID-19, enrolled during active disease. CDR3 in amino acids: CASSIFQVPDNQPQHF. In DNA form, the CDR3 reads TGTGCCAGTAGTATTTTCCAGGTCCCCGACAATCAGCCCCAGCATTTT.